This T cell receptor beta chain is drawn from a study of post-analysis software for immune sequencing data. Study context: Disease trajectories encompassed relapsing-remitting, secondary progressive and progressive-relapsing multiple sclerosis. Overall study results and limits: Strong co-clustering by F measure linked samples that shared a preparation batch. Relative to controls, patients with multiple sclerosis showed significantly lower normalized Chao1 diversity. In patients, roughly five TRBV segments were more frequent than in controls, with TRBV5-6, TRBV5-1 and TRBV20-1 among them.

The CDR3 covers 12 residues. The germline V gene encodes CDR1 SQVTM and CDR2 ANQGSEA. Trimming took 3 bases from V and 3 from J, leaving 8 bases between them. This clonotype was recorded many times. Its specificity is unknown. The TCR beta cDNA libraries carried unique molecular identifiers. Between roughly 1 and 10 million T cells gave rise to approximately 520,000 cDNA molecules. TCRdb fed the PCR reads into MiXCR, producing one record per CDR3 protein. The table records under 200,000 distinct CDR3 sequences, approximately 30% of them present only once. This receptor was taken from a girl aged 2-17 years with multiple sclerosis. Sequencing used blood. The chain has TRBV29-1 and TRBJ1-2; D is uncertain. The CDR3 DNA reads as TGCAGCGTTGATACCTCTGACTATGGCTACACCTTC. Its translation: CSVDTSDYGYTF.